Listed below are T cell receptor beta chains from one sample, sequenced in a study of monozygotic twins with inflammatory bowel disease. TCRdb processed the 5' RACE reads again and assigns one entry to each CDR3 protein, with no DNA. This listing includes 300,000 to 350,000 distinct CDR3 sequences. Sequenced: blood. These receptors originate from a human donor with ulcerative colitis or Crohn's disease, or a healthy co-twin of an affected twin (not recorded which). Both conserved end residues are part of each CDR3.

TRBV4-1	TRBJ1-1	CASSQDIGAAAFF
TRBV18	TRBJ2-3	CASSPYSSTDTQYF
TRBV30	TRBJ1-2	CAWRQGLDGYTF
TRBV20-1	TRBJ2-2	CSASALAGVVGELFF
TRBV27	TRBJ1-5	CASSPRGENQPQHF
TRBV11-2	TRBJ2-3	CASSETSGDDTQYF
TRBV7-2	TRBJ2-1	CASSLTGTSGNNEQFF
TRBV21-1	TRBJ2-3	CASSPRARDDTQYF
TRBV27	TRBJ2-3	CASSPYDGPDTQYF
TRBV3-1	TRBJ2-7	CASSHGTATYEQYF